Shown below are 32 T cell receptor beta chains from a single sample sequenced in a study of Graves' ophthalmopathy and Graves' hyperthyroidism. TCR beta CDR3 amplification used RNA transcripts. Investigators did first-round RT-PCR with HTBI primers, then second-round multiplex PCR. TCRdb re-called the multiplex PCR reads with MiXCR, one entry per CDR3 protein. The profile shows 620,000 or so distinct CDR3 sequences, about 20% of them singletons. Sequencing was performed on peripheral blood. These TCRs come from a woman aged 18 to 35 with stable Graves' hyperthyroidism. Some clones in this sample may be carry-over from other donors' samples.

This clonotype was observed at least ten times. The chain links TRBV12-3 or TRBV12-4 to TRBJ1-1, with a weak D call TRBD1 (6 bases). The germline V and J ends were trimmed by 0 bases and 5 bases, with 10 bases remaining between them. The CDR3 runs to 14 residues. The CDR3 sequence: CASSLAGARTEAFF. Here the CDR3 DNA reads TGTGCCAGCAGTTTAGCGGGGGCGAGGACTGAAGCTTTCTTT.

The chain links TRBV13 to TRBJ2-7; D unclear. The CDR3 consists of 11 residues. Trimming took 6 bases from V and 5 from J, leaving 8 bases between them. The germline CDR1 and CDR2 sequences are PRHDT and FYEKMQ (reference sequence). The CDR3 here is CASREANEQYF. Here the CDR3 DNA reads TGTGCCAGCAGGGAAGCGAACGAGCAGTACTTC. The full variable domain, with the rest looked up from reference TRBV13 and TRBJ2-7, is AAGVIQSPRHLIKEKRETATLKCYPIPRHDTVYWYQQGPGQDPQFLISFYEKMQSDKGSIPDRFSAQQFSDYHSELNMSSLELGDSALYFCASREANEQYFGPGTRLTVT.

This chain connects TRBV5-1 to TRBJ1-1, with D unclear. Trimming pared 0 bases from V and 1 base from J, leaving 7 bases between. The CDR3 consists of 14 residues. Germline V gives CDR1 SGHRS, CDR2 YFSETQ. The CDR3 loop reads CASSLGEPNTEAFF. As DNA, the CDR3 is TGCGCCAGCAGCTTGGGCGAGCCGAACACTGAAGCTTTCTTT.

This clonotype was seen many times. The chain links TRBV29-1 to TRBJ2-5; weak D call: TRBD1 (6 bases). This CDR3 has 12 residues. Germline V gives CDR1 SQVTM, CDR2 ANQGSEA. Trimming removed 5 bases at V and 4 bases at J, with 11 bases between. CDR3 nucleotides: TGCAGCGTTCCAGGGGCGGGAGAGACCCAGTACTTC. Encoded protein: CSVPGAGETQYF.

This clonotype was seen many times. The chain combines TRBV11-1 with TRBJ1-5; D is ambiguous. V was cut by 5 bases and J by 0 bases, with 17 bases left in between. The CDR3 sequence is 17 residues long. Germline CDR1 reads SGHAT; CDR2 reads FQDESV (reference sequence). DNA for the CDR3: TGTGCCAGCAGCCTCGTTCTCACAGCGAATAGCAATCAGCCCCAGCATTTT. Amino acids: CASSLVLTANSNQPQHF.

Notes on this clonotype: Relative to the germline gene, one junction end is altered; a read error may explain this. The chain employs TRBV4-1 and TRBJ1-5, with unresolved D. This CDR3 comprises 13 residues. The germline CDR1 and CDR2 sequences are MGHRA and YSYEKL. The CDR3 loop is CASSQEENQSQHF. The CDR3 DNA sequence: TGCGCCAGCAGCCAAGAGGAGAATCAGTCCCAGCATTTT.

This clonotype was picked up many times. The J gene is TRBJ2-7, the V gene TRBV12-3 or TRBV12-4, with TRBD2 matching 10 bases. V gave up 6 bases and J gave up 5 bases; unmatched junction bases: 4. CDR3 length: 13 amino acids. CDR3 in amino acids: CASRSGRGHEQYF. CDR3 DNA sequence: TGTGCCAGCAGGAGCGGGAGGGGCCACGAGCAGTACTTC.

The V call is TRBV18, the J call TRBJ1-3; D uncertain. The germline CDR1 and CDR2 sequences are KGHSH and LQKENI. The CDR3 totals 16 residues. Trimming removed 6 bases at V and 0 bases at J, with 15 bases between. This chain's CDR3 is CASSSTPIHSGNTIYF. CDR3 bases: TGTGCCAGCTCTTCGACACCAATCCACTCTGGAAACACCATATATTTT.

This clonotype was counted ten times or more. The chain is built from TRBV12-3 or TRBV12-4 and TRBJ1-2, with TRBD1 matching over 7 bases. Trimming at V came to 6 bases and at J to 4 bases, leaving 11 bases not matched to a gene. The CDR3 is made up of 15 amino acids. The CDR3 nucleotides are TGTGCCAGCAGCCGGACAGGTGGAATTCGCTATGGCTACACCTTC. Amino acids: CASSRTGGIRYGYTF.

This clonotype was seen repeatedly, ten times or more. The chain links TRBV19 to TRBJ2-7; D tentatively reads TRBD1 or TRBD2 (5 bases each). V shed 3 bases and J shed 4 bases, with 16 bases lying between them. The length of the CDR3 is 15 residues. Germline CDR1 reads LNHDA; CDR2 reads SQIVND (reference sequence). This CDR3 reads CASSISEFGGYEQYF. The CDR3 nucleotides are TGTGCCAGTAGTATTTCGGAATTTGGGGGATACGAGCAGTACTTC.

This clonotype was detected once. The genes are TRBV20-1 and TRBJ1-1; 8 nucleotides match TRBD1. Germline trimming cut 3 bases from V and 3 bases from J; bases unmatched to any gene: 3. Germline values: CDR1 DFQATT, CDR2 SNEGSKA (reference sequence). The length of the CDR3 is 13 residues. This chain's CDR3 is CSARRQGHTEAFF. CDR3 DNA sequence: TGCAGTGCTAGGCGACAGGGGCACACTGAAGCTTTCTTT.

Concerning this clonotype: Here the CDR3 omits its conserved ending phenylalanine or tryptophan, so a read error is the likely source. This chain uses TRBV6-1 with TRBJ1-1, with D perhaps TRBD1 (5 bases). The germline V gene encodes CDR1 MNHNS and CDR2 SASEGT. Trimming took 5 bases from V and 4 from J, leaving 14 bases between them. The CDR3 extends over 14 amino acids. DNA of the CDR3: TGTGCCAGCAGTAGCCAGGGAAGGAGCACTGAAGCTTTCTAT. This encodes CASSSQGRSTEAFY.

The rearrangement links TRBV5-4 to TRBJ1-1; D is unresolved. V was shortened by 0 bases and J by 4 bases, with 10 bases between the two germline ends. The CDR3 length is 14 residues. Per the germline V gene, CDR1 is SGHNT and CDR2 is YYREEE (reference sequence). CDR3 residues: CASSLDYGITEAFF. DNA of the CDR3: TGTGCCAGCAGCTTGGATTACGGGATCACTGAAGCTTTCTTT.

This clonotype was observed at least ten times. The rearrangement links TRBV5-1 to TRBJ1-2, with D tentatively TRBD1 (6 bases). The CDR3 contains 18 residues. CDR1 is SGHRS and CDR2 is YFSETQ in the germline V gene. Between the trimmed V and J ends, which lost 3 bases and 8 bases, there was a span of 29 bases. DNA of the CDR3: TGCGCCAGCAGCTATGCCTTGGTACAGGGTGGCCCCGGGGAGGGCTACACCTTC. Translating it yields CASSYALVQGGPGEGYTF.

This sequence joins TRBV12-3 or TRBV12-4 and TRBJ2-2; D is possibly TRBD2 (5 bases). The CDR3 extends over 15 amino acids. The V and J ends lost 0 bases and 4 bases respectively, with 9 bases between them. The CDR3 loop is CASSLAHRGTGELFF. CDR3 nucleotides: TGTGCCAGCAGTTTAGCGCACCGGGGCACCGGGGAGCTGTTTTTT.

The rearrangement joins TRBV19 to TRBJ2-5; D is perhaps TRBD1 (5 bases). Trimming removed 10 bases at V and 5 bases at J, with 23 bases between. This CDR3 is built from 15 residues. Germline CDR1 and CDR2: LNHDA and SQIVND (reference sequence). The CDR3, as DNA: TGTGCCAAGCCCTTAGGGGCTGGCGAATTGGAGACCCAGTACTTC. This gives the protein CAKPLGAGELETQYF.

This clonotype was recorded at least ten times. The CDR3 spells CASSLPISGQPQHF. As DNA, the CDR3 is TGTGCCAGCAGTTTGCCGATTTCGGGTCAGCCCCAGCATTTT. The chain carries TRBV28 and TRBJ1-5; D is unclear. CDR1 MDHEN and CDR2 SYDVKM come from the germline V gene. Between the trimmed V and J ends, which lost 3 bases and 6 bases, there was a span of 12 bases. The CDR3 has 14 amino acids.

The genes are TRBV24-1 and TRBJ1-5; D gene uncertain. Trimming removed 3 bases at V and 11 bases at J, with 19 bases between. The germline V gene has CDR1 KGHDR and CDR2 SFDVKD. The CDR3 has 15 residues. CDR3 nucleotides: TGTGCCACCAGTGATCCGCGGACCCCAGGAGTCGCCCAGCATTTT. Protein product: CATSDPRTPGVAQHF.

This clonotype was seen a handful of times. At one boundary the junction diverges from the germline segment, which might be a read error. The CDR3 nucleotides read TGTGCCAGCAGCATAAACAGGGGGACGAACATCGGGGAGCTGTTTTTT. Translation gives CASSINRGTNIGELFF. The J gene is TRBJ2-2, the V gene TRBV5-4, with TRBD1 matching 8 bases. The CDR3 covers 16 residues. Per germline, CDR1 SGHNT and CDR2 YYREEE (reference sequence). The complete variable domain, with remaining parts taken from reference TRBV5-4 and TRBJ2-2, reads ETGVTQSPTHLIKTRGQQVTLRCSSQSGHNTVSWYQQALGQGPQFIFQYYREEENGRGNFPPRFSGLQFPNYSSELNVNALELDDSALYLCASSINRGTNIGELFFGEGSRLTVL.

V is TRBV6-4 and J is TRBJ1-1; D not resolved. The germline V gene encodes CDR1 MRHNA and CDR2 SNTAGT. The CDR3 runs 13 residues. The CDR3 reads CVSQAGPGTEAFF. CDR3 coding DNA: TGTGTCTCCCAGGCCGGTCCTGGCACTGAAGCTTTCTTT.

This clonotype was counted many times. J is TRBJ2-7 and V is TRBV7-2; possibly TRBD2 for D (6 bases). The CDR3 runs to 13 residues. Germline V gives CDR1 SGHTA, CDR2 FQGNSA. V lost 1 base and J lost 4, with 8 bases in between. CDR3 DNA sequence: TGTGCCAGCAGCTTAGAGCGGGCGTACGAGCAGTACTTC. It is translated as CASSLERAYEQYF.

This clonotype has just one count. The V gene is TRBV6-1, the J gene TRBJ1-6; D is unclear. The germline CDR1 and CDR2 sequences are MNHNS and SASEGT. V dropped 2 bases and J dropped 5 bases, with 7 bases sitting between them. The CDR3 has 14 amino acids. The CDR3, as DNA: TGTGCCAGCAGTGAATGGACGGATAATTCACCCCTCCACTTT. It encodes CASSEWTDNSPLHF.

Regarding this clonotype: A much bigger clone sits one base away, suggesting this may be a read error. The chain links TRBV12-3 or TRBV12-4 to TRBJ2-2; TRBD1 or TRBD2 may be the D gene (5 bases each). This CDR3 contains 14 residues. CDR3 nucleotide sequence: TGTGCCAGCAGCCTCCAGCTCAGGGTCGGGGAGCTGTTGTTT. Its translation is CASSLQLRVGELLF.

This clonotype was recorded at least ten times. The gene calls are TRBV5-1 and TRBJ2-7; the D gene is possibly TRBD2 (5 bases). From germline, CDR1 is SGHRS and CDR2 YFSETQ. Trimming took off 6 bases at V and 6 bases at J, with 19 bases between the two ends. The CDR3 length is 14 residues. CDR3 in amino acids: CASKPLAKPGEQYF. DNA of the CDR3: TGCGCCAGCAAGCCTCTAGCCAAACCAGGCGAGCAGTACTTC.

This clonotype was observed many times. The rearrangement joins TRBV6-1 to TRBJ2-7, with 10 bases aligning to TRBD1. V lost 7 bases to trimming and J lost 1 base; unmatched junction nucleotides: 7. CDR1 and CDR2 (germline): MNHNS, SASEGT. This CDR3 comprises 15 residues. CDR3 in DNA: TGTGCCAGCAAGGAAGGGGACAGGGGATCCTACGAGCAGTACTTC. It codes for CASKEGDRGSYEQYF.

This clonotype has ten or more counts. The chain links TRBV12-3 or TRBV12-4 to TRBJ2-7, with a weak D call TRBD1 (6 bases). Trimming took 1 base from V and 5 from J, leaving 18 bases between them. The CDR3 runs 16 residues. CDR3 region: CASSLGVGQGKNEQYF. CDR3 coding DNA: TGTGCCAGCAGTTTAGGGGTCGGGCAGGGGAAGAACGAGCAGTACTTC.

This clonotype was observed at least ten times. The genes are TRBV28 and TRBJ1-5; D gene ambiguous. Germline CDR1 is MDHEN and CDR2 is SYDVKM. V lost 3 bases and J lost 5, with 8 bases in between. This CDR3 region has 13 residues. This CDR3 reads CASSFETYQPQHF. In DNA, the CDR3 is TGTGCCAGCAGTTTTGAAACCTATCAGCCCCAGCATTTT.

This clonotype was counted ten times or more. CDR3 amino acids: CSVARVMNTEAFF. The CDR3 region has the DNA TGCAGCGTTGCCCGGGTAATGAACACTGAAGCTTTCTTT. This rearrangement joins TRBV29-1 to TRBJ1-1; no firm D call. The ends were cut back, 4 bases at V and 0 bases at J, with 9 bases in the middle. The CDR3 contains 13 residues. CDR1 and CDR2 from the germline V gene are SQVTM and ANQGSEA.

The V gene is TRBV12-5, the J gene TRBJ2-7; the D gene is possibly TRBD1 (5 bases). CDR3 length: 14 residues. Germline CDR1 LGHNT, CDR2 FRNRAP. Trimming stripped 6 bases from V and 6 bases from J, with 18 bases between. The CDR3: CASGPRAGRGEQYF. For the CDR3, the DNA is TGTGCTAGTGGGCCACGAGCAGGGCGCGGCGAGCAGTACTTC. Full variable domain (outside the CDR3, taken from reference TRBV12-5 and TRBJ2-7): DARVTQTPRHKVTEMGQEVTMRCQPILGHNTVFWYRQTMMQGLELLAYFRNRAPLDDSGMPKDRFSAEMPDATLATLKIQPSEPRDSAVYFCASGPRAGRGEQYFGPGTRLTVT.

This clonotype was seen repeatedly, ten times or more. The chain couples TRBV12-3 or TRBV12-4 to TRBJ1-1; no reliable D call. This CDR3 has 15 residues. V was clipped by 3 bases and J by 6 bases, with 17 bases between them. The CDR3 spells CASSFGEVGLPEAFF. The CDR3 DNA is TGTGCCAGCAGTTTCGGGGAGGTAGGGCTGCCTGAAGCTTTCTTT.

V and J are TRBV7-8 and TRBJ2-4, with 8 bases identical to TRBD1. Germline V gene lookup returns CDR1 SGHVS and CDR2 FQNEAQ. This CDR3 has 15 amino acids. Germline trimming cut 5 bases from V and 4 bases from J; bases unmatched to any gene: 7. CDR3 coding DNA: TGTGCCAGCAGCCCTGACCGGACAGGGAAAAACATTCAGTACTTC. Translation gives CASSPDRTGKNIQYF.

At least ten counts were recorded for this clonotype. The chain employs TRBV20-1 and TRBJ2-5; TRBD2 is a possible D gene (5 bases). The germline V and J ends were trimmed by 1 base and 5 bases, with 8 bases remaining between them. This CDR3 region has 12 residues. The germline CDR1 and CDR2 sequences are DFQATT and SNEGSKA (reference sequence). The CDR3 sequence is CSARAAVETQYF. CDR3 nucleotide sequence: TGCAGTGCTAGAGCAGCGGTGGAGACCCAGTACTTC.